These T cell receptor beta chains were read from a single sample in a study of cytomegalovirus exposure and HLA in healthy donors. Libraries were prepared by immunoSEQ multiplex PCR; TCRdb keeps only in-frame clonotypes and omits some of them. The data show around 220,000 clones, with 80% to 90% seen just once and approximately 2.9% held by the top ten. Sequenced: PBMCs. Receptor source: a woman under 30 in good health and CMV-seronegative. The CDR3 runs from the conserved cysteine through the conserved F or W. D genes are given only for firm matches. Not every row has a clone size; where given, it reads once, few, many or a size class.

v_gene	j_gene	abundance	d_gene	CDR3aa	CDR3nt
TRBV28	TRBJ1-5	.	TRBD1	CASSPTTGNSNQPQHF	TGTGCCAGCAGTCCCACGACAGGGAATAGCAATCAGCCCCAGCATTTT
TRBV7-2	TRBJ2-7	once	TRBD1	CASSPRGDRGTRAYEQYF	TGTGCCAGCAGCCCGAGAGGGGACAGGGGGACCAGAGCCTACGAGCAGTACTTC
TRBV7-9	TRBJ2-7	few	.	CASSLVGQGYEQYF	TGTGCCAGCAGCTTAGTAGGCCAGGGTTACGAGCAGTACTTC
TRBV7-8	TRBJ2-1	.	TRBD1	CASSLARRGTLNEQFF	TGTGCCAGCAGCTTAGCTCGCAGGGGGACGTTAAATGAGCAGTTCTTC
TRBV4-1	TRBJ2-2	.	TRBD2	CASSRPTSGKWTGELFF	TGCGCCAGCAGCCGGCCGACTAGCGGGAAATGGACCGGGGAGCTGTTTTTT
TRBV2	TRBJ2-3	once	TRBD2	CASRETSGRVDTQYF	TGTGCCAGCAGGGAGACTAGCGGGAGAGTGGATACGCAGTATTTT
TRBV19	TRBJ2-3	.	.	CASSIRYRFETIRPLDTQYF	TGTGCCAGTAGTATACGCTACCGGTTCGAGACAATTCGACCGTTGGATACGCAGTATTTT
TRBV5-4	TRBJ2-1	.	TRBD1	CASSLLGTGVGYNEQFF	TGTGCCAGCAGCTTGCTTGGGACAGGGGTCGGCTACAATGAGCAGTTCTTC
TRBV28	TRBJ2-2	.	TRBD2	CASSSQSGKKTGELFF	TGTGCCAGCAGTTCACAGAGCGGGAAGAAAACCGGGGAGCTGTTTTTT
TRBV28	TRBJ1-2	.	.	CAASATGEYGYTF	TGTGCCGCAAGCGCGACAGGCGAATATGGCTACACCTTC
TRBV7-8	TRBJ1-5	.	TRBD1	CASSLARDRGNQPQHF	TGTGCCAGCAGCTTAGCTCGGGACAGGGGCAATCAGCCCCAGCATTTT
TRBV27	TRBJ2-2	.	TRBD2	CASSLGLAAGELFF	TGTGCCAGCAGTCTGGGACTAGCAGCGGGGGAGCTGTTTTTT
TRBV11-1	TRBJ2-7	.	.	CASSRYTGAYEQYF	TGTGCCAGCAGCAGATACACGGGGGCCTACGAGCAGTACTTC
TRBV2	TRBJ2-5	.	TRBD1	CASSPDRGIGETQYF	TGTGCCAGCAGCCCGGACAGGGGGATAGGGGAGACCCAGTACTTC
TRBV6-1	TRBJ2-1	once	TRBD1	CASSEASGQGHNEQFF	TGTGCCAGCAGTGAAGCTTCAGGACAGGGGCACAATGAGCAGTTCTTC
TRBV9	TRBJ2-7	.	TRBD2	CASSPTLAGDSYEQYF	TGTGCCAGCAGCCCCACCCTAGCGGGGGACTCCTACGAGCAGTACTTC
TRBV28	TRBJ2-1	.	.	CASSLTSPGADEQFF	TGTGCCAGCAGTCTAACCTCGCCAGGGGCCGATGAGCAGTTCTTC
TRBV5-1	TRBJ2-4	.	.	CASSSLIAKNIQYF	TGCGCCAGCAGCTCCCTAATAGCCAAAAACATTCAGTACTTC
TRBV15	TRBJ1-3	.	.	CATSLGVSGNTIYF	TGTGCCACCAGCCTAGGGGTCTCTGGAAACACCATATATTTT
TRBV6-5	TRBJ2-7	.	TRBD2	CASSYRLAGGYEQYF	TGTGCCAGCAGTTACAGACTAGCGGGAGGTTACGAGCAGTACTTC
TRBV5-1	TRBJ2-5	.	.	CASSFIGGNDKTQYF	TGCGCCAGCAGCTTCATTGGCGGGAACGATAAGACCCAGTACTTC
TRBV6-4	TRBJ2-3	.	TRBD2	CASSDSASGRESTDTQYF	TGTGCCAGCAGTGACTCAGCGAGCGGGAGGGAGAGCACAGATACGCAGTATTTT
TRBV5-8	TRBJ2-7	.	.	CASTRASWAPTYEQYF	TGTGCCAGCACCCGTGCGTCTTGGGCCCCTACCTACGAGCAGTACTTC
TRBV7-6	TRBJ2-7	few	.	CASSLEASSYEQYF	TGTGCCAGCAGCTTAGAGGCTAGTAGCTACGAGCAGTACTTC
TRBV28	TRBJ2-7	.	TRBD1	CASSTGQVLYEQYF	TGTGCCAGCAGTACGGGACAGGTACTTTACGAGCAGTACTTC
TRBV4-1	TRBJ1-1	.	.	CASSSTVQNTEAFF	TGCGCCAGCAGCTCCACAGTACAGAACACTGAAGCTTTCTTT
TRBV4-3	TRBJ2-3	.	.	CASSQDYTGVRTDTQYF	TGCGCCAGCAGCCAAGATTACACCGGGGTCCGCACAGATACGCAGTATTTT
TRBV5-1	TRBJ2-7	.	TRBD1	CASSLGTGGVTEEQYF	TGCGCCAGCAGCTTGGGGACAGGGGGCGTGACGGAAGAGCAGTACTTC
TRBV2	TRBJ1-3	.	.	CASSEDRGSGNTIYF	TGTGCCAGCAGTGAGGATAGGGGCTCTGGAAACACCATATATTTT
TRBV7-2	TRBJ2-3	.	TRBD2	CASSLGSLAGGFDTQYF	TGTGCCAGCAGCTTAGGCTCACTAGCGGGAGGGTTTGATACGCAGTATTTT
TRBV5-5	TRBJ1-2	.	.	CASSTPLRGYGYTF	TGTGCCAGCAGCACTCCCTTACGAGGATATGGCTACACCTTC
TRBV10-1	TRBJ2-1	.	TRBD1	CASPSPDREYNEQFF	TGCGCCAGCCCGTCCCCGGACAGGGAGTACAATGAGCAGTTCTTC
TRBV27	TRBJ2-7	few	.	CASSLSGRGYEQYF	TGTGCCAGCAGTTTATCGGGCAGGGGATACGAGCAGTACTTC